The T cell receptor (beta chain) under discussion was sequenced for a study of T-cell memory formation after mild COVID-19. Points on this clonotype: Its target is not known.

Points from the study as a whole: Mainly in CM and EM were contracting CD4+ clones; CD8+ were in EMRA.

TCRdb processed the 5' RACE reads anew with MiXCR; each CDR3 protein has one entry. The data show about 560,000 distinct CDR3 sequences, 20% to 25% seen once. Germline loops: CDR1 SGHDT, CDR2 YYEEEE. The CDR3 loop spans 14 amino acids. Between the trimmed V and J ends, which lost 4 bases and 4 bases, there was a span of 14 bases. The source material was PBMCs or a T cell subset sorted from them (not recorded which). The TCR comes from an adult woman who had mild COVID-19 (a few samples of this study predate the infection). Cell type and time point are not known. J is TRBJ1-2 and V is TRBV5-6; the D gene is possibly TRBD1 (5 bases). The CDR3 loop is CASSRDEGTYGYTF. As DNA, the CDR3 is TGTGCCAGCAGCCGGGACGAGGGGACCTATGGCTACACCTTC.